This TCR beta chain was obtained from a study of blood T cell repertoires in COVID-19. Data came from immunoSEQ multiplex PCR; TCRdb stores just in-frame clones and leaves some out. This sample has 280,000 or so clones; 89% occur once, and the top ten carry approximately 12%. V dropped 7 bases and J dropped 6 bases, with 10 bases sitting between them. The CDR3 runs 13 residues. CDR1 is MNHEY and CDR2 is SMNVEV in the germline V gene (reference sequence). The sequence was obtained from a woman aged 55-69 years with acute or convalescent COVID-19. The J gene is TRBJ1-6, the V gene TRBV27; D gene uncertain. The specimen sequenced was peripheral blood. CDR3 sequence reads: CASTSRSNSPLHF. CDR3 coding DNA: TGTGCCAGCACTAGTAGATCTAATTCACCCCTCCACTTT.